This TCR beta chain was found in a study of identical twins (dated by TCRdb to about 2016). With regard to the full study: TCR alpha and beta repertoires from monozygotic twins, unrelated adults of various ages and cord blood were deep-sequenced to test whether fetal clonotypes persist. To rule out contamination, replicate twin experiments were performed at different times with different library preparation protocols.

This clonotype was observed a handful of times. The target of this receptor is not known. No clone much larger than this one lies a single base away; base qualities are absent. Every donor in the study was a healthy Caucasian. Three pairs of female monozygotic twins, all aged roughly 18 to 29 years, were included in the twin cohort. Positive isolation kits from Invitrogen were used to isolate CD4+ and CD8+ T cell populations. The CDR3 measures 12 amino acids from cysteine to phenylalanine. Here the CDR3 DNA is all that survives: 36 bases in frame from base 1. CDR1 SQVTM and CDR2 ANQGSEA were looked up in the germline V gene. For this chain, trimming is 7 bases at the V end and 2 bases at the J end, and the number of junction bases without a gene match is 3. Broader findings and caveats from the paper: Compared with coincidental sharing between unrelated individuals, out-of-frame TCR alpha sequences shared between twins had an excess of sequences with low generation probability. The excess sharing between twins in beta out-of-frame sequences was weaker because fewer shared sequences reduced the signal-to-noise ratio. Out-of-frame TCR alpha sharing in monozygotic twins was systematically underestimated by recombination models, whereas sharing between unrelated individuals was in agreement with the recombination models. Invariant T cells such as MAIT and iNKT could partly confound zero-insertion analyses, although diverse VJ usage argued against such confounding for most clonotypes. Because the same donors could not be followed over many years, the conclusions depended on cross-sectional statistical analysis. Fewer insertions were carried by abundant cord blood beta clonotypes; a weaker similar trend was observed in young adult naive repertoires, while no such trend was observed in memory repertoires.

The library was made by 5' RACE. Sequencing was carried out with an Illumina HiSeq 2000. Template switching added a universal primer binding site, and the final cDNA carried a unique molecular identifier that allowed TCR cDNA molecules to be counted accurately. First-strand cDNA for TCR alpha and beta chains was synthesized from specific primers in the conserved constant-segment region. To control for contamination, every cDNA library was double barcoded, receiving both a SMART-Mk sample barcode and Illumina barcodes. Two successive PCR steps introduced TruSeq adapter sequences along with Illumina sample barcodes. Sequencing of the TCR alpha and beta cDNA libraries was done on the Illumina HiSeq platform using custom primers. Per the source publication's procedure: MiGEC was used to process raw reads and extract unique molecular identifiers, and MiXCR was used to find CDR3 positions. Recombination models were inferred per individual with the repgenHMM and IGoR tools using an EM algorithm. Shared clonotypes were analyzed with the tcR package in R, and sharing was normalized by the product of cloneset sizes. To study raw recombination free of thymic and clonal selection effects, out-of-frame nonproductive sequences were analyzed. TCRdb reanalyzed the raw reads on its own, using fastp at Q25 for trimming and MiXCR for clone calling, and kept in-frame beta chains. Rows with one shared CDR3 protein collapse into an entry with the most common genes and DNA. The V and J calls reflect TCRdb's pipeline rather than the authors' work. Present in this sample are roughly 540,000 distinct CDR3 sequences, roughly a fifth of which were seen just once. The ten largest clones represent 0.8% to 1% of the sample.

Another study also made use of these data, one on T cells expressing NK-cell markers. As the second publication notes: In sorted CD3+CD56+NKG2C+, CD3+CD56+NKG2C- and CD3+CD56-NKG2C+ T-cell subsets from several donors, TCR beta-chain repertoires were profiled. Among the eight sequenced donors, only one was HCMV-seronegative, while the other seven were HCMV-seropositive. In several experiments an anti-gammadeltaTCR antibody was added to restrict sorting to alphabetaTCR-expressing T cells. In several donors, the dominant CD3+CD56+NKG2C+ clonotypes were among the top 10 CD8+ clonotypes and accounted for roughly 1.0-8% of CD8+ T cells. Those dominant clonotypes were again the most abundant among CD3+CD56-NKG2C+ cells in a handful of donors, at roughly 28.3-60.1%. Whether the expanded NKG2C-expressing T cell clones were specific for HCMV antigens was left unclear. The study sequenced eight donors, all healthy volunteers chosen at random: three men and five women. HCMV serostatus was determined by detecting HCMV-specific IgG in serum with a commercial ELISA kit. Reads were demultiplexed and grouped by UMI with MIGEC, and clonotypes were assembled and quantified with MiTCR. To remove erroneous sequences, TCR cDNA sequences were retained only when supported by two or more reads. The tcR package was used for downstream repertoire analysis, with clonotypes matched between fractions based on CDR3 nucleotide sequence plus V segment. VDJmatch was used to annotate antigen specificity against VDJdb, with one amino acid substitution allowed in CDR3.

Sequencing used CD4+ T cells sorted from blood. The sequence derives from a woman younger than 35 in good health. The chain is assembled from TRBV29-1 and TRBJ1-1; 8 central nucleotides agree with TRBD1. CDR3 protein: CSGDRLNTEAFF. The DNA sequence is TGCAGCGGGGACAGGCTTAACACTGAAGCTTTCTTT.